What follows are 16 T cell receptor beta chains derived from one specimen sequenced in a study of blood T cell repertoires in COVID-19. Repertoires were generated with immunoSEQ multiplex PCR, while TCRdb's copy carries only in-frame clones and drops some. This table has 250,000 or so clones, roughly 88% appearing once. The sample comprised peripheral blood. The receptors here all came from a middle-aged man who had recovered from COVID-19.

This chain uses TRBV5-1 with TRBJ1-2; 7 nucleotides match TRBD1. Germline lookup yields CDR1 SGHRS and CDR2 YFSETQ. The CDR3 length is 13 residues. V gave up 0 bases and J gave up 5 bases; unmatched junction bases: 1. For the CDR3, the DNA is TGCGCCAGCAGCTTGGAGGGGGCGTATGGCTACACCTTC. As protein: CASSLEGAYGYTF.

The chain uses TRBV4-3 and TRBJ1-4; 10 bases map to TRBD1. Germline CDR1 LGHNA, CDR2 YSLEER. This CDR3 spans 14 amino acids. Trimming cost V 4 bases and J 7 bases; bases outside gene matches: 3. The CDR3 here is CASSLDRGGEKLFF. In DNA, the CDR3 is TGCGCCAGCAGCCTGGACAGGGGGGGTGAAAAACTGTTTTTT.

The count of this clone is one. The CDR3 region is CASSSGLAGKGETQYF. CDR3 bases: TGCGCCAGCAGCTCTGGACTAGCGGGGAAGGGAGAGACCCAGTACTTC. The rearrangement uses TRBV5-1 and TRBJ2-5, with 12 positions matching TRBD2. The germline gives CDR1 SGHRS, CDR2 YFSETQ. Trimming cost V 3 bases and J 4 bases; bases outside gene matches: 7. This CDR3 has 16 residues.

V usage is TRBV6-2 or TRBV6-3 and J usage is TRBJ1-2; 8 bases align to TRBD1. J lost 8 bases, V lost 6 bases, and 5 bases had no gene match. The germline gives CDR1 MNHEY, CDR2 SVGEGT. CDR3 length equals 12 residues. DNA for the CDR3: TGTGCCAGCAGCCGGACAGGGAACGGCTACACCTTC. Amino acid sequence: CASSRTGNGYTF.

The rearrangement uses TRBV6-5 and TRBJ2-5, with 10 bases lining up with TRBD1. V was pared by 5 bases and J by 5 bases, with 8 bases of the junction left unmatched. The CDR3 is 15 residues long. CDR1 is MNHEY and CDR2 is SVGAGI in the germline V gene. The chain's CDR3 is CASSTGQGGRETQYF. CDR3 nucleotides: TGTGCCAGCAGTACCGGACAGGGGGGTAGGGAGACCCAGTACTTC.

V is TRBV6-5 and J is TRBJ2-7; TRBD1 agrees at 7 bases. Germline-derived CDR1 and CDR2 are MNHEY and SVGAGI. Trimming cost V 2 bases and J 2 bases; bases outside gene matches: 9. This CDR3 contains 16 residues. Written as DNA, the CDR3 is TGTGCCAGCAGTTACATGTTTCGGACAGGAACCTACGAGCAGTACTTC. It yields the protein CASSYMFRTGTYEQYF.

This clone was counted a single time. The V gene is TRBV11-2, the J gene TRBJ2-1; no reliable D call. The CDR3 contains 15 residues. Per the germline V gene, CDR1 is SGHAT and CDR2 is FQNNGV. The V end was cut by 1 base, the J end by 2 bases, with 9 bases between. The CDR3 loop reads CASSLGRGPYNEQFF. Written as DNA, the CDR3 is TGTGCCAGCAGCTTAGGACGAGGCCCCTACAATGAGCAGTTCTTC.

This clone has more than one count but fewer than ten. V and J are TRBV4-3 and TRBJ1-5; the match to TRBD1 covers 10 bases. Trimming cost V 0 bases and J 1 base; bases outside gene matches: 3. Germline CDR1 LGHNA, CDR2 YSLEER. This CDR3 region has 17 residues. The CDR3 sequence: CASSQDRTGGSNQPQHF. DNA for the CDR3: TGCGCCAGCAGCCAAGATCGGACAGGGGGGAGCAATCAGCCCCAGCATTTT.

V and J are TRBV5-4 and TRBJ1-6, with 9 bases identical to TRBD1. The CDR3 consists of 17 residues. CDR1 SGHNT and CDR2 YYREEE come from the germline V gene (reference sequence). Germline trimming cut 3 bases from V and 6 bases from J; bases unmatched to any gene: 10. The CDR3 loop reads CASSSGGTGLINSPLHF. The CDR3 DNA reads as TGTGCCAGCAGCTCCGGGGGGACAGGGCTCATTAATTCACCCCTCCACTTT.

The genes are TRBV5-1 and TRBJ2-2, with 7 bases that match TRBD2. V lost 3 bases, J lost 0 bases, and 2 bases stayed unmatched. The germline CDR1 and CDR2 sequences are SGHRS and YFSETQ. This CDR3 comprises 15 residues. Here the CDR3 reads CASSWSGTNTGELFF. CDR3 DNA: TGCGCCAGCAGCTGGAGCGGGACGAACACCGGGGAGCTGTTTTTT.

CDR3 DNA: TGTGCCAGCAGCTTAAAGGCAGGGATGGGCTACGAGCAGTACTTC. Amino acids: CASSLKAGMGYEQYF. The chain recombines TRBV7-2 with TRBJ2-7; D is perhaps TRBD1 (5 bases). Germline CDR1 and CDR2: SGHTA and FQGNSA. The CDR3 sequence is 15 residues long. Trimming removed 2 bases at V and 3 bases at J, with 14 bases between. Looking up the rest from reference TRBV7-2 and TRBJ2-7 gives the full variable domain: GAGVSQSPSNKVTEKGKDVELRCDPISGHTALYWYRQSLGQGLEFLIYFQGNSAPDKSGLPSDRFSAERTGGSVSTLTIQRTQQEDSAVYLCASSLKAGMGYEQYFGPGTRLTVT.

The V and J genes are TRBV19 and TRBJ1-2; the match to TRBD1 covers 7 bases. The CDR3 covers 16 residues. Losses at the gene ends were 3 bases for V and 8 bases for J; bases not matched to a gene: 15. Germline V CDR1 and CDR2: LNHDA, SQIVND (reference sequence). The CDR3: CASSMPSTGTLGGYTF. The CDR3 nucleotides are TGTGCCAGTAGTATGCCTTCGACAGGGACCTTAGGAGGCTACACCTTC.

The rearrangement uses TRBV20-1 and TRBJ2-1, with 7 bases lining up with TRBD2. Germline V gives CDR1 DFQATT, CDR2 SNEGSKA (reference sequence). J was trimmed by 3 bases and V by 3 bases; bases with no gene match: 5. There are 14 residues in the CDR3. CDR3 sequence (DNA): TGCAGTGCTAGTCTACCGGGGGGCTACAATGAGCAGTTCTTC. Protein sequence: CSASLPGGYNEQFF.

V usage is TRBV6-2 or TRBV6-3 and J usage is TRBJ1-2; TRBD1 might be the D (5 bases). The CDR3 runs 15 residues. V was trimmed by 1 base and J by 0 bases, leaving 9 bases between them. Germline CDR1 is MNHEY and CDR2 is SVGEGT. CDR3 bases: TGTGCCAGCAGTTACTTGACAGATGCTAACTATGGCTACACCTTC. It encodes CASSYLTDANYGYTF.

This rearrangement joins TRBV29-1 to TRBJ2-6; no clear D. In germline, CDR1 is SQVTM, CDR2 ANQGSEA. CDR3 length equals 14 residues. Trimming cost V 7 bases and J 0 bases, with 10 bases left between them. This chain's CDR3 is CSAGDSSGANVLTF. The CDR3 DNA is TGCAGCGCAGGAGACTCCTCTGGGGCCAACGTCCTGACTTTC.

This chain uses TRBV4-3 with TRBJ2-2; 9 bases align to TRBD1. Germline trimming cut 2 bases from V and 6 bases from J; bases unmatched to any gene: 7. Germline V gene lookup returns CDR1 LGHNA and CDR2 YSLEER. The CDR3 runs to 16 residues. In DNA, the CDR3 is TGCGCCAGCAGCCAATTCAGTACAGGGGGCCCCGGGGAGCTGTTTTTT. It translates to CASSQFSTGGPGELFF.